This T cell receptor beta chain was identified during a study of control samples from healthy donors and cancer patients. TCRdb's copy holds only in-frame clones and misses some; the assay was immunoSEQ multiplex PCR. The data show 120,000 or so clones, with roughly 89% seen just once and 9% to 14% held by the top ten. This CDR3 has 15 residues. The V segment lost 3 bases and the J segment 0 bases; nucleotides outside the gene matches: 4. Germline V CDR1 and CDR2: LNHNV, YYDKDF (reference sequence). The receptor's source is a man aged 25-40 years in good health. Sequencing was carried out using blood. V gene TRBV15 combines with J gene TRBJ2-5, with 7 positions matching TRBD1. In DNA, the CDR3 is TGTGCCACCAGCAGTCAGGGGGAGAACCAAGAGACCCAGTACTTC. Protein: CATSSQGENQETQYF.